One and the same sample provided the 27 T cell receptor beta chains below, sequenced in a study of Graves' ophthalmopathy and Graves' hyperthyroidism. Transcripts of RNA were the source for amplifying TCR beta CDR3 regions. First-round RT-PCR employed HTBI primers, with a second-round multiplex PCR after it. MiXCR was run by TCRdb on the multiplex PCR reads, yielding one entry per CDR3 protein. The data contain 400,000 to 450,000 distinct CDR3 sequences, 20% to 25% of them seen just once; the ten biggest clones take up around 3%. The sequencing sample was made of peripheral blood. These receptors originate from a woman aged 18 to 35 with stable Graves' hyperthyroidism.

The V call is TRBV12-3 or TRBV12-4, the J call TRBJ1-2, with TRBD1 matching 9 bases. CDR3 length equals 13 residues. Germline trimming cut 6 bases from V and 8 bases from J; bases unmatched to any gene: 7. The CDR3 loop reads CASSPTGQGGYTF. CDR3 nucleotides: TGTGCCAGCAGCCCCACGGGACAGGGCGGCTACACCTTC.

This clonotype was seen at least ten times. The chain recombines TRBV6-1 with TRBJ1-5; weak D call: TRBD1 (6 bases). This CDR3 is 14 amino acids long. Germline CDR1 and CDR2: MNHNS and SASEGT. V gave up 9 bases and J gave up 1 base, with 13 bases separating them. In DNA, the CDR3 is TGTGCCAGTAGAAACGGGGGCAGCAATCAGCCCCAGCATTTT. Its translation is CASRNGGSNQPQHF.

This clonotype has just a few counts. The V and J genes are TRBV12-3 or TRBV12-4 and TRBJ2-2; 7 bases are a match to TRBD1. This CDR3 comprises 17 residues. V lost 6 bases, J lost 4 bases, and 14 bases stayed unmatched. CDR3 nucleotide sequence: TGTGCCAGCAGAGATTCGGGGACAGCCTTACGCACCGGGGAGCTGTTTTTT. It yields the protein CASRDSGTALRTGELFF.

This clonotype was seen repeatedly, ten times or more. The chain uses TRBV20-1 and TRBJ1-5, with D perhaps matching TRBD1 (5 bases). Per germline, CDR1 DFQATT and CDR2 SNEGSKA (reference sequence). The CDR3 sequence is 14 residues long. Trimming took 0 bases from V and 9 from J, leaving 15 bases between them. The CDR3 nucleotides read TGCAGTGCTAGAGATCGGGGCGGCTGGGGGCCCCAGCATTTT. Amino acid sequence: CSARDRGGWGPQHF.

This clonotype came up many times. A read error may account for a junction end that differs from germline. V usage is TRBV6-1 and J usage is TRBJ2-7, with D maybe TRBD1 (5 bases). Germline CDR1 reads MNHNS; CDR2 reads SASEGT. The CDR3 runs to 11 residues. This chain's CDR3 is CASSEAGRPQF. DNA of the CDR3: TGTGCCAGCAGTGAAGCGGGGCGGCCACAATTC.

This chain uses TRBV3-1 with TRBJ1-1, with D uncertain. Germline V gene sequence: CDR1 LGHDT, CDR2 YNNKEL (reference sequence). The V gene lost 4 bases and the J gene lost 1 base, with 13 bases spanning the gap. CDR3 length equals 15 residues. CDR3 residues: CASSPGISGNTEAFF. DNA for the CDR3: TGTGCCAGCAGCCCCGGGATAAGTGGGAACACTGAAGCTTTCTTT.

The table lists this clonotype with many counts. The chain links TRBV2 to TRBJ2-7, with a possible D match to TRBD1 (6 bases). The CDR3 sequence is 13 residues long. Germline CDR1 reads SNHLY; CDR2 reads FYNNEI. V dropped 6 bases and J dropped 2 bases, with 11 bases sitting between them. The CDR3 DNA reads TGTGCCAGCAGCGCCCAGGGGACCTACGAGCAGTACTTC. The encoded protein is CASSAQGTYEQYF.

The chain joins TRBV11-2 to TRBJ1-1; tentative D call: TRBD1 (5 bases). Germline V gives CDR1 SGHAT, CDR2 FQNNGV. Trimming removed 2 bases at V and 3 bases at J, with 7 bases between. This CDR3 spans 13 amino acids. In DNA, the CDR3 is TGTGCCAGCAGCTTATGGGACGACACTGAAGCTTTCTTT. Translation gives CASSLWDDTEAFF.

Ten or more counts support this clonotype. The CDR3 loop is CSVLGAGPYEQYF. The CDR3 bases are TGCAGCGTCCTAGGGGCAGGGCCGTACGAGCAGTACTTC. The rearrangement joins TRBV29-1 to TRBJ2-7; D is possibly TRBD1 (5 bases). CDR3 length: 13 residues. The V end was cut by 6 bases, the J end by 4 bases, with 16 bases between. CDR1 is SQVTM, CDR2 ANQGSEA, per germline.

The chain combines TRBV20-1 with TRBJ2-5; 7 bases fit TRBD1. The CDR3 is 14 residues long. V trimming: 4 bases; J trimming: 1 base; junction bases outside the gene matches: 6. Germline CDR1 and CDR2: DFQATT and SNEGSKA (reference sequence). CDR3 nucleotides: TGCAGTGCTAACAGACAGGGAATCCAAGAGACCCAGTACTTC. Its protein is CSANRQGIQETQYF.

The sample holds many counts of this clonotype. The chain has TRBV6-1 and TRBJ1-5; 9 nucleotides align to TRBD1. Per germline, CDR1 MNHNS and CDR2 SASEGT. Trimming cost V 9 bases and J 7 bases; bases outside gene matches: 13. The CDR3 length is 15 residues. CDR3 residues: CASTAGTGIGQPQHF. Written as DNA, the CDR3 is TGTGCCAGTACCGCCGGGACAGGGATTGGACAGCCCCAGCATTTT.

This clonotype was detected ten times or more. The chain combines TRBV5-1 with TRBJ2-5; D might be TRBD2 (5 bases). The CDR3 has 16 amino acids. The germline V and J ends were trimmed by 5 bases and 5 bases, with 22 bases remaining between them. Germline V gene lookup returns CDR1 SGHRS and CDR2 YFSETQ. Here the CDR3 reads CASSVPLAPQAETQYF. Here the CDR3 DNA reads TGCGCCAGCAGTGTCCCTCTAGCTCCCCAGGCGGAGACCCAGTACTTC.

This clonotype was seen at least ten times. This chain uses TRBV5-5 with TRBJ1-5; maybe TRBD1 (6 bases). The germline V gene has CDR1 SGHKS and CDR2 YYEKEE (reference sequence). The CDR3 consists of 13 residues. The V end lost 5 bases, the J end lost 7 bases, and 13 bases lay between the germline ends. CDR3 protein: CASSGQSSQPQHF. The CDR3 nucleotides are TGTGCCAGCAGTGGACAGTCCAGCCAGCCCCAGCATTTT.

This clonotype was counted ten times or more. The chain has TRBV28 and TRBJ2-7; 8 bases agree with TRBD1. Trimming at V came to 5 bases and at J to 4 bases, leaving 7 bases not matched to a gene. The CDR3 loop spans 14 amino acids. Germline-derived CDR1 and CDR2 are MDHEN and SYDVKM. CDR3 sequence (DNA): TGTGCCAGCAGTCCACCGGGACAGGAGTACGAGCAGTACTTC. Translated: CASSPPGQEYEQYF.

This clonotype was seen ten or more times. V and J are TRBV19 and TRBJ2-7, with D maybe TRBD1 (6 bases). Germline V gene sequence: CDR1 LNHDA, CDR2 SQIVND (reference sequence). This CDR3 is 14 amino acids long. The germline V and J ends were trimmed by 5 bases and 1 base, with 12 bases remaining between them. CDR3 sequence reads: CASSATGWSYEQYF. The DNA for the CDR3 is TGTGCCAGTAGTGCGACAGGATGGTCCTACGAGCAGTACTTC.

This sequence joins TRBV20-1 and TRBJ2-5; D gene uncertain. Trimming stripped 1 base from V and 4 bases from J, with 7 bases between. The CDR3 contains 12 residues. The germline CDR1 and CDR2 sequences are DFQATT and SNEGSKA (reference sequence). The DNA for the CDR3 is TGCAGTGCTAGAGGGGCAACAGAGACCCAGTACTTC. Residues: CSARGATETQYF.

This clonotype was counted at least ten times. The V gene is TRBV12-3 or TRBV12-4, the J gene TRBJ1-5, with D tentatively TRBD1 (6 bases). CDR3 length equals 14 residues. Trimming took 6 bases from V and 4 from J, leaving 13 bases between them. The CDR3 nucleotides are TGTGCCAGCAGGATTCAGGGGTCTAATCAGCCCCAGCATTTT. Protein sequence: CASRIQGSNQPQHF.

This clonotype was found many times. This chain joins TRBV9 and TRBJ1-1; TRBD1 matches at 10 bases. CDR1 and CDR2 from the germline V gene are SGDLS and YYNGEE. The CDR3 consists of 14 residues. V lost 4 bases and J lost 3; bases outside the gene matches: 3. The CDR3 region has the DNA TGTGCCAGCAGCACGACAGGGGGCCACACTGAAGCTTTCTTT. Translated: CASSTTGGHTEAFF.

This clonotype has a count of ten or more. The rearrangement uses TRBV4-1 and TRBJ2-4; 7 positions match TRBD1. CDR1 is MGHRA, CDR2 YSYEKL, per germline. V was clipped by 6 bases and J by 0 bases; unmatched bases: 17. The CDR3 length is 19 residues. CDR3 DNA: TGCGCCAGCAGACCGGGACAGCCAGGAACCATTGAAGCCAAAAACATTCAGTACTTC. This translates into CASRPGQPGTIEAKNIQYF.

This clonotype was recorded many times. This rearrangement joins TRBV15 to TRBJ2-5; D remains ambiguous. The CDR3 contains 12 residues. CDR1 and CDR2 (germline): LNHNV, YYDKDF (reference sequence). V lost 0 bases and J lost 5, with 4 bases in between. Here the CDR3 reads CATSRDRETQYF. For the CDR3, the DNA is TGTGCCACCAGCAGAGATCGGGAGACCCAGTACTTC.

This clonotype was found a few times. A much bigger clone sits one base away, suggesting this may be a read error. Because it lacks the conserved phenylalanine or tryptophan at the end, this CDR3 is likely a read error. The J gene is TRBJ2-5, the V gene TRBV27, with D possibly matching TRBD1 (6 bases). The CDR3 has 13 residues. CDR1 and CDR2 from the germline V gene are MNHEY and SMNVEV (reference sequence). Trimming left V 5 bases short and J 4 bases short, with 11 bases between. CDR3 nucleotide sequence: TGTGCCAGCAGTCAAAGCAGGGGAGAGACCCAGTACTCC. Its protein product is CASSQSRGETQYS.

This clonotype was seen only a few times. J is TRBJ1-3 and V is TRBV4-1; no clear D gene. V lost 4 bases, J lost 2 bases, and 6 bases lay in between. Germline values: CDR1 MGHRA, CDR2 YSYEKL. The CDR3 has 13 amino acids. In DNA form, the CDR3 reads TGCGCCAGCAGCCGCTATACTGGAAACACCATATATTTT. Translating gives CASSRYTGNTIYF.

Many counts were recorded for this clonotype. The CDR3 here is CASSPTLSGRRNIQYF. Here the CDR3 DNA reads TGTGCCAGCAGTCCAACCCTTAGCGGGAGGCGGAACATTCAGTACTTC. The rearrangement links TRBV28 to TRBJ2-4, with 10 bases aligning to TRBD2. V lost 5 bases, J lost 7 bases, and 11 bases stayed unmatched. The CDR3 length is 16 residues. Germline V gives CDR1 MDHEN, CDR2 SYDVKM.

This clonotype has a count of ten or more. The chain employs TRBV6-6 and TRBJ1-1, with 7 bases aligning to TRBD1. From germline, CDR1 is MNHNY and CDR2 SVGAGI (reference sequence). V lost 9 bases and J lost 1; bases outside the gene matches: 8. CDR3 length: 14 amino acids. In DNA, the CDR3 is TGTGCCAGTCTCAGGGGGTTGGGGAACACTGAAGCTTTCTTT. Translated: CASLRGLGNTEAFF.

The chain uses TRBV2 and TRBJ1-6; D remains ambiguous. Trimming left V 4 bases short and J 7 bases short, with 8 bases between. The CDR3 is 13 residues long. CDR1 is SNHLY and CDR2 is FYNNEI in the germline V gene. The CDR3 loop is CASSGELNSPLHF. In nucleotides, the CDR3 is TGTGCCAGCAGTGGGGAATTAAATTCACCCCTCCACTTT.

Ten or more counts support this clonotype. The junction shows a germline mismatch at one end, possibly a read error. The chain has TRBV6-1 and TRBJ2-2; the D gene is possibly TRBD2 (7 bases). The CDR3 length is 15 residues. Looked up from germline, CDR1 is MNHNS and CDR2 is SASEGT. Written as DNA, the CDR3 is TGTGCCAGCAGCGAAGGGGGGGCGTGGACCGGGGAGCTGTTTTTT. The encoded protein is CASSEGGAWTGELFF.

This clonotype was seen at least ten times. The chain employs TRBV11-2 and TRBJ2-7, with D possibly called TRBD1 or TRBD2 (6 bases each). Trimming pared 3 bases from V and 7 bases from J, leaving 10 bases between. This CDR3 spans 12 amino acids. Germline values: CDR1 SGHAT, CDR2 FQNNGV. The CDR3: CASSFRRGEQYF. The CDR3 bases are TGTGCCAGCAGCTTTCGGAGGGGGGAGCAGTACTTC.